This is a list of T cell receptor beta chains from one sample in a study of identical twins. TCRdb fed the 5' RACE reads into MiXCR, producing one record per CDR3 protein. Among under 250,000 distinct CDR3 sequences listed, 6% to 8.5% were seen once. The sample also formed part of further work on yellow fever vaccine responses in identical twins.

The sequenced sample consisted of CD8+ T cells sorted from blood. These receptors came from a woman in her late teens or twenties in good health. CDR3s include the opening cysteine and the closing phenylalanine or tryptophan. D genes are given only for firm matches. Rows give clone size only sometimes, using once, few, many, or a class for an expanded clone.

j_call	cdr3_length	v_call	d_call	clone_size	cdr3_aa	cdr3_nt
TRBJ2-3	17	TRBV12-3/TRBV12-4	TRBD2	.	CASSSLAGGAGTDTQYF	TGTGCCAGCAGTTCGCTAGCGGGAGGCGCGGGCACAGATACGCAGTATTTT
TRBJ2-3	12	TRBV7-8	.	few	CASSFWTDTQYF	TGTGCCAGCAGCTTCTGGACAGATACGCAGTATTTT
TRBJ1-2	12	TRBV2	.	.	CARRGEDYGYTF	TGTGCCAGGCGAGGGGAGGACTATGGCTACACCTTC
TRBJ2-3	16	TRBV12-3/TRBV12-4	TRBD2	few	CASSLGLAGVKDTQYF	TGTGCCAGCAGTTTGGGACTAGCTGGGGTAAAAGATACGCAGTATTTT
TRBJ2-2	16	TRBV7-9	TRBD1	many	CASSPPGTANTGELFF	TGTGCCAGCAGCCCTCCCGGGACAGCGAACACCGGGGAGCTGTTTTTT
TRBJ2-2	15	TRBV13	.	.	CASSLEGKDTGELFF	TGTGCCAGCAGCTTAGAAGGGAAGGACACCGGGGAGCTGTTTTTT
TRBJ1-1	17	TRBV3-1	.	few	CASSHYSWAAANTEAFF	TGTGCCAGCAGCCACTATTCCTGGGCAGCCGCGAACACTGAAGCTTTCTTT
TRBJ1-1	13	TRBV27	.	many	CASSLSGVTEAFF	TGTGCCAGCAGTTTATCCGGAGTCACTGAAGCTTTCTTT
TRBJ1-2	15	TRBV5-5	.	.	CASSSLLEGSSGYTF	TGTGCCAGCAGCTCCCTTCTGGAGGGTTCCAGCGGCTACACCTTC
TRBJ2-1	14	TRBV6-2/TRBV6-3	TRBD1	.	CASSSGQGRNEQFF	TGTGCCAGCAGTTCCGGACAGGGGAGGAATGAGCAGTTCTTC
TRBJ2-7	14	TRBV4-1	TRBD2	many	CASSQAGLSYEQYF	TGCGCCAGCAGCCAAGCGGGACTAAGCTACGAGCAGTACTTC
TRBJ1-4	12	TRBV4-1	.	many	CASSQEGEKLFF	TGCGCCAGCAGCCAAGAGGGTGAAAAACTGTTTTTT
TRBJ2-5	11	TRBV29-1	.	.	CSVEKAETQYF	TGCAGCGTTGAAAAGGCGGAGACCCAGTACTTC
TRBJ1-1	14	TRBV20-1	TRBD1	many	CSARVYRGETEAFF	TGCAGTGCTAGAGTATACAGGGGAGAGACTGAAGCTTTCTTT
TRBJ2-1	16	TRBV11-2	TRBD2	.	CASSGRLAGGYNEQFF	TGTGCCAGCAGCGGGAGACTAGCGGGAGGTTACAATGAGCAGTTCTTC
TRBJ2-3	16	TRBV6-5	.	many	CASSYSLYSSTDTQYF	TGTGCCAGCAGTTACTCTTTATATAGCAGCACAGATACGCAGTATTTT
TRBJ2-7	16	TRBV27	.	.	CASSLTPGQRDYEQYF	TGTGCCAGCAGTTTAACCCCGGGACAAAGGGATTACGAGCAGTACTTC
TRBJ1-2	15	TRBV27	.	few	CASSLGPGNPYGYTF	TGTGCCAGCAGTTTAGGGCCAGGGAATCCCTATGGCTACACCTTC
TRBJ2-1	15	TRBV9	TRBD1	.	CASSADRDKYNEQFF	TGTGCCAGCAGCGCCGACAGGGATAAGTACAATGAGCAGTTCTTC
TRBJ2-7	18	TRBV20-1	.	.	CSASGLDWRGPDSYEQYF	TGCAGTGCTAGTGGGTTGGACTGGCGGGGACCCGACTCCTACGAGCAGTACTTC
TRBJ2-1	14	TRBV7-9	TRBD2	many	CASSTSGEYNEQFF	TGTGCCAGCAGCACTAGCGGGGAATACAATGAGCAGTTCTTC
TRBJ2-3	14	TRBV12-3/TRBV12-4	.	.	CASSFEKFTDKQYF	TGTGCCAGCAGTTTCGAAAAGTTCACAGATAAGCAGTATTTT
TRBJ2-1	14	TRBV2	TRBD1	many	CASKDRVSYNEQFF	TGTGCCAGCAAAGACAGGGTCTCCTACAATGAGCAGTTCTTC
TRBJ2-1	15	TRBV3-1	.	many	CASSSGGLASDEQFF	TGTGCCAGCAGCTCCGGAGGGCTAGCGAGCGATGAGCAGTTCTTC
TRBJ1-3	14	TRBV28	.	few	CASTRGVEGNTIYF	TGTGCCAGCACCCGGGGCGTGGAAGGAAACACCATATATTTT
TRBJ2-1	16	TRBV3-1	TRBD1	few	CASSQERTGTGTEQFF	TGTGCCAGCAGCCAAGAGCGCACCGGGACAGGGACTGAGCAGTTCTTC
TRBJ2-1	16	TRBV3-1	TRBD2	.	CASSSRTSGPHNEQFF	TGTGCCAGCAGCTCCCGGACTAGCGGGCCACACAATGAGCAGTTCTTC
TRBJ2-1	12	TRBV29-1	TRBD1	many	CSVVTGGGEQFF	TGCAGCGTCGTCACAGGGGGTGGTGAGCAGTTCTTC
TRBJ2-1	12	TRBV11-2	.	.	CASSPPSEEQFF	TGTGCCAGCAGCCCACCCAGTGAGGAGCAGTTCTTC
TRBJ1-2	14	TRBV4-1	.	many	CASSQDMFNYGYTF	TGCGCCAGCAGCCAAGATATGTTTAACTATGGCTACACCTTC
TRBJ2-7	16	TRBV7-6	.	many	CASSLAPGGGHYEQYF	TGTGCCAGCAGCTTAGCGCCGGGAGGGGGCCACTACGAGCAGTACTTC
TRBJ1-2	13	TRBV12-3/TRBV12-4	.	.	CASSQGLKRGYTF	TGTGCCAGCAGTCAGGGACTTAAGAGGGGCTACACCTTC
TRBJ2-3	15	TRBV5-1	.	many	CASSLEFGVTDTQYF	TGCGCCAGCAGCTTGGAATTCGGGGTCACAGATACGCAGTATTTT
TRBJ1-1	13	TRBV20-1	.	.	CSARGPEKTEAFF	TGCAGTGCTAGAGGTCCCGAGAAAACTGAAGCTTTCTTT
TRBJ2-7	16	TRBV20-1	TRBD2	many	CSAREPRTSGSYEQYF	TGCAGTGCTAGAGAGCCCCGGACTAGCGGGAGCTACGAGCAGTACTTC
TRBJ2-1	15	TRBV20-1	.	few	CSAPRGRGSHNEQFF	TGCAGTGCACCGAGGGGGCGGGGGTCGCACAATGAGCAGTTCTTC
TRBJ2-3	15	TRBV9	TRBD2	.	CASSETSAMTDTQYF	TGTGCCAGCAGCGAGACTAGCGCAATGACAGATACGCAGTATTTT
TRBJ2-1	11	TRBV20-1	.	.	CSAREENEQFF	TGCAGTGCTAGGGAGGAGAATGAGCAGTTCTTC
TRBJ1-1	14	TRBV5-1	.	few	CASRRMGAYTEAFF	TGCGCCAGCAGACGAATGGGGGCATACACTGAAGCTTTCTTT